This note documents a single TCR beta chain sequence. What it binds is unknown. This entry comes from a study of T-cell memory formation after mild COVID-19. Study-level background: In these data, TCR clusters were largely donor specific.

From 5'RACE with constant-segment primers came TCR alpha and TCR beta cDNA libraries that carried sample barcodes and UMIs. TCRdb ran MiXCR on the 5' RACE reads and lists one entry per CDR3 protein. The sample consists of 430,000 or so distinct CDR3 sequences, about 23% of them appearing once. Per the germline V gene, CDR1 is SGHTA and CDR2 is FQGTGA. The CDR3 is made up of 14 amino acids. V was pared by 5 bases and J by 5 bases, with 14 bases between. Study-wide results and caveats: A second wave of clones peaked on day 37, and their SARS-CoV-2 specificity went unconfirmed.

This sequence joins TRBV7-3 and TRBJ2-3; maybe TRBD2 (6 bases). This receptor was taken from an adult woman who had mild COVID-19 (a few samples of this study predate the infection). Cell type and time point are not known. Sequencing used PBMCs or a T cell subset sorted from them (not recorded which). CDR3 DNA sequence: TGTGCCAGCAGCCTGGACTATTACGGAGATACGCAGTATTTT. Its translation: CASSLDYYGDTQYF.